One sample yielded the 7 T cell receptor beta chains listed below, sequenced in a study of blood T cell repertoires in COVID-19. Sequencing was performed with immunoSEQ multiplex PCR; in TCRdb, only in-frame clones are kept and a portion is missing. The table lists 40,000 to 60,000 clones, 85% to 90% of them singletons, with approximately 6% in the top ten. Source material: peripheral blood. These receptors originate from a woman aged 55-70 years with acute or convalescent COVID-19.

This chain connects TRBV20-1 to TRBJ1-2, with 12 bases aligning to TRBD1. V lost 3 bases, J lost 7 bases, and 6 bases stayed unmatched. There are 14 residues in the CDR3. CDR1 is DFQATT, CDR2 SNEGSKA, per germline (reference sequence). The CDR3 sequence: CSASTGQGARGYTF. For the CDR3, the DNA is TGCAGTGCTAGTACGGGACAGGGGGCGCGTGGCTACACCTTC.

The rearrangement joins TRBV5-1 to TRBJ1-4; D perhaps matches TRBD1 (6 bases). The CDR3 sequence is 16 residues long. V lost 2 bases, J lost 0 bases, and 11 bases lay in between. Germline values: CDR1 SGHRS, CDR2 YFSETQ. The CDR3 DNA reads TGCGCCAGCAGCTTAAGGACAGCCGCAACTAATGAAAAACTGTTTTTT. This gives the protein CASSLRTAATNEKLFF.

The chain has TRBV7-3 and TRBJ2-1; 13 nucleotides line up with TRBD2. The germline CDR1 and CDR2 sequences are SGHTA and FQGTGA. CDR3 length equals 15 residues. With V trimmed by 4 bases and J by 9 bases, 6 bases remained unmatched. The CDR3 sequence: CASSSGLAGRGEQFF. CDR3 sequence (DNA): TGTGCCAGCAGCTCGGGACTAGCGGGACGGGGTGAGCAGTTCTTC.

The gene calls are TRBV6-5 and TRBJ1-1; TRBD1 agrees at 7 bases. CDR1 MNHEY and CDR2 SVGAGI come from the germline V gene. This CDR3 contains 15 residues. The J segment lost 0 bases and the V segment lost 6 bases, leaving 7 bases of the junction unmatched. CDR3 nucleotides: TGTGCCAGCAGGTTTGGGACAGTGATGAACACTGAAGCTTTCTTT. Translated, it gives CASRFGTVMNTEAFF.

V is TRBV7-3 and J is TRBJ2-2, with D perhaps matching TRBD2 (6 bases). This CDR3 is built from 15 residues. Germline CDR1 is SGHTA and CDR2 is FQGTGA. V was trimmed by 5 bases and J by 6 bases, leaving 16 bases between them. The CDR3 reads CASSPRLGEAGELFF. The CDR3 nucleotides read TGTGCCAGCAGCCCCAGACTAGGTGAAGCCGGGGAGCTGTTTTTT.

The chain uses TRBV28 and TRBJ2-3; the match to TRBD2 covers 8 bases. This CDR3 contains 16 residues. V trimming: 6 bases; J trimming: 1 base; junction bases outside the gene matches: 9. CDR1 MDHEN and CDR2 SYDVKM come from the germline V gene. Written as DNA, the CDR3 is TGTGCCAGCAGCCGGGGAGGACTAGCAGGCACAGATACGCAGTATTTT. Protein sequence: CASSRGGLAGTDTQYF.

This CDR3 reads CASSPPSGSSLYEQFF. Written as DNA, the CDR3 is TGTGCCAGCTCACCACCAAGCGGGAGCTCCTTATATGAGCAGTTCTTC. The rearrangement uses TRBV18 and TRBJ2-1; 8 bases fit TRBD2. V lost 0 bases and J lost 8; bases outside the gene matches: 9. This CDR3 has 16 amino acids. CDR1 KGHSH and CDR2 LQKENI come from the germline V gene.